These T cell receptor beta chains were read from a single sample in a study of tumor-infiltrating lymphocytes in primary liver carcinoma. Each CDR3 protein gets one entry after TCRdb re-called the multiplex PCR reads with MiXCR. The data contain about 310,000 distinct CDR3 sequences, 58% of them seen just once; the ten biggest clones take up about 18%. Sequences were obtained from peripheral blood. The receptors were sampled from a woman in her twenties or thirties with primary liver carcinoma and hepatitis B virus infection. The CDR3 runs from the conserved cysteine through the conserved F or W. The D gene is left open where the match is weak. Clone size is stated in some rows and not others, as once, few, many or a class when expanded.

d_gene: TRBD2
j_gene: TRBJ2-4
abundance: many
v_gene: TRBV29-1
len: 13
CDR3nt: TGCAGCTCCGGGGGGGACCCAGGTGGCCAGCTGTTGTTC
CDR3aa: CSSGGDPGGQLLF

d_gene: TRBD1
j_gene: TRBJ2-5
abundance: NA
v_gene: TRBV30
len: 16
CDR3nt: TGTGCCTGGTGTCTTCCTTTACAGGGGGCCCGGGAGACCCAGTACTTC
CDR3aa: CAWCLPLQGARETQYF

d_gene: TRBD1
j_gene: TRBJ2-1
abundance: few
v_gene: TRBV6-2/TRBV6-3
len: 15
CDR3nt: TGTGCCAGCAGTAGGGGGCATGGCCCCTACAATGAGCAGTTCTTC
CDR3aa: CASSRGHGPYNEQFF

d_gene: NA
j_gene: TRBJ1-4
abundance: NA
v_gene: TRBV10-2
len: 13
CDR3nt: TGCGCCAGCAGTGCGGGGTCTAAAGAAAAACTGTTTTTT
CDR3aa: CASSAGSKEKLFF

d_gene: NA
j_gene: TRBJ2-1
abundance: few
v_gene: TRBV6-1
len: 13
CDR3nt: TGTGCCAGCAGTAAAAAGGCCTACAATGAGCAGTTCTTC
CDR3aa: CASSKKAYNEQFF

d_gene: NA
j_gene: TRBJ2-2
abundance: NA
v_gene: TRBV18
len: 14
CDR3nt: TGTGCCAGCTCACCACCGCTTAACACCGGGGAGCTGTTTTTT
CDR3aa: CASSPPLNTGELFF

d_gene: NA
j_gene: TRBJ2-5
abundance: NA
v_gene: TRBV4-2
len: 15
CDR3nt: TGTGCCAGCAGCCGATACGGGGGCCCCCAAGAGACCCAGTACTTC
CDR3aa: CASSRYGGPQETQYF

d_gene: TRBD2
j_gene: TRBJ2-5
abundance: NA
v_gene: TRBV30
len: 16
CDR3nt: TGTGCCTGGAGTGTAAGCGGGGCCGCCTTCCGGGAGTCCCAGTACTTC
CDR3aa: CAWSVSGAAFRESQYF

d_gene: TRBD2
j_gene: TRBJ2-1
abundance: NA
v_gene: TRBV12-3/TRBV12-4
len: 15
CDR3nt: TGTGTCAGCAGTTCCCCCATGGGACTACACAATGAGCAGTTCTTC
CDR3aa: CVSSSPMGLHNEQFF

d_gene: NA
j_gene: TRBJ1-3
abundance: NA
v_gene: TRBV11-2
len: 15
CDR3nt: TGTGCCAGCAGCTCCTCCGGGAGCTCTGGAAACACCATATATTTT
CDR3aa: CASSSSGSSGNTIYF

d_gene: TRBD2
j_gene: TRBJ2-3
abundance: NA
v_gene: TRBV7-9
len: 15
CDR3nt: TGTGCCAGCAGCCGATTAGCGGGATTCACAGATACGCAGTATTTT
CDR3aa: CASSRLAGFTDTQYF

d_gene: NA
j_gene: TRBJ2-7
abundance: many
v_gene: TRBV29-1
len: 13
CDR3nt: TGCAGCGTTGAAGACGGGGGCTCCTACGAGCAGTACTTC
CDR3aa: CSVEDGGSYEQYF

d_gene: NA
j_gene: TRBJ2-7
abundance: NA
v_gene: TRBV6-5
len: 14
CDR3nt: TGTGCCAGCAGTATGAAGCAGGGGATCCACGAGCAGTACTTC
CDR3aa: CASSMKQGIHEQYF

d_gene: NA
j_gene: TRBJ2-7
abundance: many
v_gene: TRBV11-3
len: 14
CDR3nt: TGTGCCAGCAGCTTAGGAACGGGCGCCTACGAGCAGTACTTC
CDR3aa: CASSLGTGAYEQYF

d_gene: NA
j_gene: TRBJ1-2
abundance: many
v_gene: TRBV12-3/TRBV12-4
len: 12
CDR3nt: TGTGCCAGCAGTTACGACACTTATGGCTACACCTTC
CDR3aa: CASSYDTYGYTF

d_gene: TRBD2
j_gene: TRBJ2-5
abundance: few
v_gene: TRBV30
len: 13
CDR3nt: TGTGCCTGGAGCGTGGCGGGAGGGGAGACCCAGTACTTC
CDR3aa: CAWSVAGGETQYF

d_gene: TRBD2
j_gene: TRBJ2-1
abundance: many
v_gene: TRBV29-1
len: 14
CDR3nt: TGCAGCTCCGGTGGCGGGAGGGCCGCGAATGAGCAGTTCTTC
CDR3aa: CSSGGGRAANEQFF

d_gene: NA
j_gene: TRBJ2-7
abundance: NA
v_gene: TRBV5-1
len: 15
CDR3nt: TGCGCCAGCAGCTTGCTGACCGGGAGAACCCACGAGCAGTACTTC
CDR3aa: CASSLLTGRTHEQYF

d_gene: TRBD1
j_gene: TRBJ2-7
abundance: NA
v_gene: TRBV6-5
len: 12
CDR3nt: TGTGCCAGCAGTTCCTACAGGGGCTTGACGTACTTC
CDR3aa: CASSSYRGLTYF

d_gene: NA
j_gene: TRBJ2-3
abundance: NA
v_gene: TRBV6-5
len: 10
CDR3nt: TGTGCCCTCGAGGTAGATACGCAGTATTTT
CDR3aa: CALEVDTQYF

d_gene: NA
j_gene: TRBJ2-3
abundance: once
v_gene: TRBV12-3/TRBV12-4
len: 13
CDR3nt: TGTGCCAGCACCTCCAGAGGGCCAGATATGGAGTATTTT
CDR3aa: CASTSRGPDMEYF

d_gene: NA
j_gene: TRBJ1-4
abundance: few
v_gene: TRBV7-9
len: 14
CDR3nt: TGTGCCAGCAGCTTGACACAGGATCGTGAAAAACTGTTTTTT
CDR3aa: CASSLTQDREKLFF

d_gene: NA
j_gene: TRBJ2-7
abundance: NA
v_gene: TRBV6-5
len: 15
CDR3nt: TGTGCCAGCAGTTACGAGGACATCAGCTCCTACGGGCAGTACTTC
CDR3aa: CASSYEDISSYGQYF

d_gene: TRBD2
j_gene: TRBJ2-6
abundance: NA
v_gene: TRBV4-3
len: 20
CDR3nt: TGCGCCAGCAGCCGAAGAGTGGGACTAGCGGGAGCGTCTGGGGCCAACGTCCTGACTTTC
CDR3aa: CASSRRVGLAGASGANVLTF

d_gene: NA
j_gene: TRBJ2-7
abundance: few
v_gene: TRBV11-2
len: 13
CDR3nt: TGTGCCAGCAGCCCCCTTTGGCACTACGAGCAGTACTTC
CDR3aa: CASSPLWHYEQYF

d_gene: TRBD1
j_gene: TRBJ2-2
abundance: few
v_gene: TRBV12-3/TRBV12-4
len: 16
CDR3nt: TGTGCCAGCAGTTTAGGGACAGGGGCCTACACCGGGGAGCTGTTTTTT
CDR3aa: CASSLGTGAYTGELFF

d_gene: TRBD1
j_gene: TRBJ2-5
abundance: NA
v_gene: TRBV14
len: 16
CDR3nt: TGTGCCAGCAGGCTTACCGGGACAGGGGGCCTGGAGACCCAGTACTTC
CDR3aa: CASRLTGTGGLETQYF

d_gene: NA
j_gene: TRBJ1-6
abundance: few
v_gene: TRBV12-3/TRBV12-4
len: 15
CDR3nt: TGTGCCAACAGTTTGCGAGGAGGCCATAATTCACCCCTCCACTTT
CDR3aa: CANSLRGGHNSPLHF

d_gene: NA
j_gene: TRBJ1-4
abundance: few
v_gene: TRBV5-6
len: 14
CDR3nt: TGTGCCAGCAGCGCCATTGCAACTAATGAAAAACTGTTTTTT
CDR3aa: CASSAIATNEKLFF

d_gene: NA
j_gene: TRBJ1-6
abundance: many
v_gene: TRBV6-5
len: 13
CDR3nt: TGTGCCAGCCATGTGGGGATCAGATCACCCCTCCACTTT
CDR3aa: CASHVGIRSPLHF

d_gene: TRBD1
j_gene: TRBJ2-1
abundance: NA
v_gene: TRBV5-4
len: 15
CDR3nt: TGTGCCAGCAGCAGAACGGGGACAGGCCGCAATGAGCAGTTCTTC
CDR3aa: CASSRTGTGRNEQFF

d_gene: TRBD2
j_gene: TRBJ2-2
abundance: few
v_gene: TRBV4-2
len: 19
CDR3nt: TGTGCCAGCAGCCGACTAGCGGGAGCCTCCCTCCGGGGCACCGGGGAGCTGTTTTTT
CDR3aa: CASSRLAGASLRGTGELFF

d_gene: NA
j_gene: TRBJ2-3
abundance: NA
v_gene: TRBV11-2
len: 15
CDR3nt: TGTGCCAACAGCTTAGATTGGTTGCGTCGGGATACGCAGTATTTT
CDR3aa: CANSLDWLRRDTQYF

d_gene: NA
j_gene: TRBJ2-7
abundance: few
v_gene: TRBV11-2
len: 12
CDR3nt: TGTGTCAGCAGTCTGGGACCCTACGAGCAGTACTTC
CDR3aa: CVSSLGPYEQYF

d_gene: NA
j_gene: TRBJ1-2
abundance: NA
v_gene: TRBV29-1
len: 15
CDR3nt: TGCAGCGTTGAAGCACGGGACACCAAGAACTATGACTACACCTTC
CDR3aa: CSVEARDTKNYDYTF

d_gene: NA
j_gene: TRBJ1-5
abundance: NA
v_gene: TRBV4-3
len: 16
CDR3nt: TGCGCCAGCAGCCGAGATGGCGGGGTCCGCAATCAGCCCCAGCATTTT
CDR3aa: CASSRDGGVRNQPQHF

d_gene: NA
j_gene: TRBJ1-5
abundance: many
v_gene: TRBV6-2/TRBV6-3
len: 15
CDR3nt: TGTGCCAGCAGTTACAGGGGAGCAAGCAATCAGCCCCAGCATTTT
CDR3aa: CASSYRGASNQPQHF

d_gene: NA
j_gene: TRBJ2-7
abundance: many
v_gene: TRBV5-5
len: 17
CDR3nt: TGTGCCAGCACCCCCATGGTCAAGACAGGCGGTTCCTACGAGCAGTACTTC
CDR3aa: CASTPMVKTGGSYEQYF

d_gene: NA
j_gene: TRBJ2-7
abundance: NA
v_gene: TRBV7-9
len: 14
CDR3nt: TGTGCCAGCGGCTTAAGGGCGGACCACCGCGAGCAGTACTTC
CDR3aa: CASGLRADHREQYF

d_gene: NA
j_gene: TRBJ2-2
abundance: NA
v_gene: TRBV5-8
len: 15
CDR3nt: TGTGCCAGCGGCTTAGTACAGGCGAACACCGGGGAGCTGTTTTTT
CDR3aa: CASGLVQANTGELFF

d_gene: NA
j_gene: TRBJ2-1
abundance: NA
v_gene: TRBV11-2
len: 15
CDR3nt: TGTGTCAGCAGCTCAGATCTTAGTTCATGCAATGAGCAGTTCTTC
CDR3aa: CVSSSDLSSCNEQFF

d_gene: TRBD1
j_gene: TRBJ2-3
abundance: many
v_gene: TRBV12-3/TRBV12-4
len: 14
CDR3nt: TGTGCCAGCAGTACCCTAGGGGGCTCGAATACGCAGTATTTT
CDR3aa: CASSTLGGSNTQYF

d_gene: NA
j_gene: TRBJ2-7
abundance: NA
v_gene: TRBV28
len: 11
CDR3nt: TGTGCCAGCAGAAGTTCCTACGAGCAGTACTTC
CDR3aa: CASRSSYEQYF

d_gene: NA
j_gene: TRBJ2-6
abundance: once
v_gene: TRBV30
len: 18
CDR3nt: TGTGCCTGGAGTAGGGTCCTCCTGACGAGCTCTGGGGCCAACGTCCTGACTTTC
CDR3aa: CAWSRVLLTSSGANVLTF

d_gene: NA
j_gene: TRBJ1-2
abundance: many
v_gene: TRBV11-2
len: 12
CDR3nt: TGTGCCAGCAGCTTAGGGGGTTCTGGCTACACCTTC
CDR3aa: CASSLGGSGYTF

d_gene: NA
j_gene: TRBJ2-1
abundance: NA
v_gene: TRBV28
len: 15
CDR3nt: TGTGCCAGCAGTCCTGCCTTGACAGGATACAATGAGCAGTTCTTC
CDR3aa: CASSPALTGYNEQFF

d_gene: TRBD2
j_gene: TRBJ2-1
abundance: few
v_gene: TRBV7-9
len: 16
CDR3nt: TGTGCCAGCAGCTCTAGTCGACTAGCGAATTACTATGAGCAGTTCTTC
CDR3aa: CASSSSRLANYYEQFF

d_gene: TRBD2
j_gene: TRBJ2-3
abundance: few
v_gene: TRBV4-1
len: 13
CDR3nt: TGTGCCAGCAGGCCGGGGGGAACAGATACGCAGTATTTT
CDR3aa: CASRPGGTDTQYF

d_gene: TRBD1
j_gene: TRBJ2-7
abundance: few
v_gene: TRBV5-6
len: 15
CDR3nt: TGTGCCAGCAGCTTGGAGGGACAGGGGTTGTACGAGCAGTACTTC
CDR3aa: CASSLEGQGLYEQYF

d_gene: NA
j_gene: TRBJ1-5
abundance: many
v_gene: TRBV12-3/TRBV12-4
len: 14
CDR3nt: TGTGCCAGCAGTCCTGGACATGGCAATCAGCCCCAGCATTTT
CDR3aa: CASSPGHGNQPQHF

d_gene: TRBD1
j_gene: TRBJ2-3
abundance: NA
v_gene: TRBV10-3
len: 15
CDR3nt: TGTGCCATCAGTCTAATCGGGACAGGGGTAGATACGCAGTATTTT
CDR3aa: CAISLIGTGVDTQYF